This is a list of T cell receptor beta chains from one sample in a study of T cell changes during pregnancy in multiple sclerosis. Data came from immunoSEQ multiplex PCR; TCRdb stores just in-frame clones and leaves some out. The table shows tens of thousands of clones, with 85% to 95% occurring only once. The source material was CD4+ T cells from peripheral blood mononuclear cells, sampled in the third trimester of pregnancy. Receptor source: a female donor with multiple sclerosis, enrolled in a pregnancy study. CDR3s include the opening cysteine and the closing phenylalanine or tryptophan. Fields, in order: V gene, J gene, CDR3 protein.

>TRBV28|TRBJ2-5
CASQAQGKAEETQYF
>TRBV27|TRBJ2-7
CASRIRGTGGDEQYF
>TRBV6-5|TRBJ2-1
CASSYSTGYNEQFF
>TRBV7-3|TRBJ1-2
CASSLQPDRPYGYTF
>TRBV7-2|TRBJ1-5
CASSLREGDRANQPQHF
>TRBV29-1|TRBJ1-3
CSVVGSSGAGNTIYF
>TRBV18|TRBJ1-1
CASSPLGPGRDTEAFF
>TRBV7-9|TRBJ1-1
CASSPSPGTGAAEAFF
>TRBV6-6|TRBJ2-7
CASSYGSGSHEQYF
>TRBV15|TRBJ2-1
CATSSRLAGPLGDNEQFF
>TRBV19|TRBJ2-5
CASSIVLGSQETQYF
>TRBV6-5|TRBJ2-2
CASYREGGITGELFF
>TRBV7-2|TRBJ2-3
CASSPGTNTDTQYF
>TRBV6-5|TRBJ2-7
CASRGLASSYEQYF
>TRBV14|TRBJ2-7
CASSPIKIREPAYEQYF
>TRBV6-6|TRBJ2-7
CASSYDGQGSYEQYF
>TRBV11-2|TRBJ2-2
CASSWAGRANTGELFF
>TRBV2|TRBJ2-7
CASSEEDVKYF
>TRBV6-6|TRBJ1-1
CASTTGYTEAFF
>TRBV5-4|TRBJ2-3
CASRAPPPTDTQYF
>TRBV5-1|TRBJ2-7
CASSLWTGSYEQYF
>TRBV2|TRBJ2-1
CASSVGQVREQFF
>TRBV5-5|TRBJ2-3
CASSSGGDTQYF
>TRBV6-6|TRBJ1-1
CASSYRGSTEAFF
>TRBV11-3|TRBJ2-1
CASSLTSYNEQFF
>TRBV18|TRBJ1-1
CASSPLPGETEAFF
>TRBV29-1|TRBJ2-5
CSVVSGGGTQYF
>TRBV7-2|TRBJ2-2
CASSSQGSNTGELFF
>TRBV25-1|TRBJ1-4
CASSRDRVKGMDEKLFF
>TRBV4-3|TRBJ2-2
CASSQGIGTGELFF
>TRBV28|TRBJ2-7
CASSPWDRAYEQYF
>TRBV9|TRBJ2-6
CASSVRVGANVLTF
>TRBV5-4|TRBJ1-2
CASSSTGFGYTF
>TRBV6-1|TRBJ1-1
CASNRQGSNTEAFF
>TRBV28|TRBJ1-5
CASRDTGREQPQHF
>TRBV4-1|TRBJ1-1
CASSQDRRGRPEAFF
>TRBV5-4|TRBJ2-1
CASSRRRGRVEDNEQFF
>TRBV15|TRBJ1-4
CATSRVADSNEKLFF
>TRBV18|TRBJ1-2
CASSPQQADHNYGYTF